This passage covers 18 T cell receptor beta chains from one sample sequenced in a study of neoadjuvant nivolumab and ipilimumab in lung cancer. The method was immunoSEQ multiplex PCR; TCRdb's version includes in-frame clones alone and lacks a portion of them. The sample consists of over 3,000 clones, approximately 88% of them appearing once. Source: tumor tissue, taken after neoadjuvant nivolumab, alone or with ipilimumab, at or shortly before surgery. These receptors came from an adult with non-small cell lung cancer.

The chain has TRBV7-4 and TRBJ1-3; no clear D. The germline V gene encodes CDR1 SGHVT and CDR2 SQSDAQ. V was cut by 6 bases and J by 7 bases, with 16 bases left in between. The CDR3 is made up of 14 amino acids. CDR3 nucleotide sequence: TGTGCCAGCAGAACAAAGCGGGGAGGCAACACCATATATTTT. Amino acids: CASRTKRGGNTIYF. The full variable domain, in which reference TRBV7-4 and TRBJ1-3 provide the parts outside the CDR3, is GAGVSQSPRYKVAKRGRDVALRCDSISGHVTLYWYRQTLGQGSEVLTYSQSDAQRDKSGRPSGRFSAERPERSVSTLKIQRTEQGDSAVYLCASRTKRGGNTIYFGEGSWLTVV.

CDR3: CARSPVGGGPAGTQYF. DNA of the CDR3: TGTGCCCGGTCCCCCGTCGGCGGGGGGCCGGCCGGTACGCAGTATTTT. The chain couples TRBV10-3 to TRBJ2-3; 8 nucleotides agree with TRBD2. From germline, CDR1 is ENHRY and CDR2 SYGVKD. With 11 bases clipped from V and 8 bases from J, the junction kept 21 bases outside the gene matches. The CDR3 is made up of 16 amino acids.

This chain uses TRBV5-5 with TRBJ1-4; D not certain. The CDR3 has 13 residues. Germline CDR1 reads SGHKS; CDR2 reads YYEKEE (reference sequence). V was trimmed by 4 bases and J by 4 bases, leaving 8 bases between them. The CDR3 coding sequence is TGTGCCAGCAGCCACGACGTTAATGAAAAACTGTTTTTT. Its protein product is CASSHDVNEKLFF.

The rearrangement joins TRBV20-1 to TRBJ1-1; D is uncertain. V was trimmed by 6 bases and J by 7 bases, leaving 9 bases between them. Germline lookup yields CDR1 DFQATT and CDR2 SNEGSKA (reference sequence). The CDR3 consists of 10 residues. CDR3 coding DNA: TGCAGTGCCCAGGATAATGAAGCTTTCTTT. Translated: CSAQDNEAFF.

This clone was seen just once. The V gene is TRBV5-4, the J gene TRBJ2-6; 9 bases line up with TRBD1. The CDR3 sequence is 17 residues long. V lost 2 bases, J lost 3 bases, and 6 bases stayed unmatched. The germline V gene has CDR1 SGHNT and CDR2 YYREEE (reference sequence). CDR3 residues: CASSFPTGGGGANVLTF. DNA of the CDR3: TGTGCCAGCAGCTTTCCGACAGGGGGAGGTGGGGCCAACGTCCTGACTTTC.

This chain joins TRBV5-1 and TRBJ1-2; 9 bases fit TRBD1. The CDR3 is 15 residues long. Germline assignment: CDR1 SGHRS and CDR2 YFSETQ. Unmatched junction bases numbered 8, after V lost 2 bases and J lost 6 bases. The CDR3 is CASSLTTGTGNGYTF. The CDR3 DNA is TGCGCCAGCAGCTTAACCACCGGGACAGGGAATGGCTACACCTTC.

This chain uses TRBV14 with TRBJ2-1; D not certain. Trimming removed 1 base at V and 8 bases at J, with 9 bases between. This CDR3 is 13 amino acids long. Germline V gene data show CDR1 as SGHDN and CDR2 as FVKESK. CDR3 coding DNA: TGTGCCAGCAGCCAAGTTCTAGGGCATGAGCAGTTCTTC. This gives the protein CASSQVLGHEQFF.

In this sample, this clone turned up once. This sequence joins TRBV30 and TRBJ1-3; D is uncertain. CDR1 is GTSNPN and CDR2 is SVGIG in the germline V gene (reference sequence). Trimming removed 3 bases from V and 4 bases from J, with 16 bases in between. The CDR3 runs 15 residues. CDR3 residues: CAWSLHGVGGNTIYF. Here the CDR3 DNA reads TGTGCCTGGAGCCTCCACGGGGTAGGCGGAAACACCATATATTTT.

This chain uses TRBV10-3 with TRBJ1-4; D gene ambiguous. Germline-derived CDR1 and CDR2 are ENHRY and SYGVKD. The CDR3 runs 16 residues. V dropped 2 bases and J dropped 7 bases, with 17 bases sitting between them. CDR3 sequence: CAISEAEILGSEKLFF. CDR3 sequence (DNA): TGTGCCATCAGTGAGGCGGAAATTCTTGGCAGTGAAAAACTGTTTTTT.

The chain uses TRBV28 and TRBJ1-2; TRBD1 matches 8 bases. The germline gives CDR1 MDHEN, CDR2 SYDVKM. V shed 6 bases, J shed 0 bases, and the junction held 3 bases outside the gene matches. The CDR3 extends over 14 amino acids. The CDR3 DNA follows: TGTGCCAGCAGGGGGACAGGACCTAACTATGGCTACACCTTC. Protein sequence: CASRGTGPNYGYTF.

This clone was counted a few times. The CDR3 DNA reads TGCGCCAGCAGCTTGGAACTAGCGGGGGGTGAGCAGTACTTC. It specifies CASSLELAGGEQYF. This chain connects TRBV5-1 to TRBJ2-7, with TRBD2 matching 12 bases. The V gene end was trimmed by 0 bases and the J gene end by 7 bases; junction bases not matched to a gene: 2. The germline gives CDR1 SGHRS, CDR2 YFSETQ. This CDR3 contains 14 residues.

This clone was recorded only once. The chain combines TRBV2 with TRBJ1-3; TRBD1 is a possible D gene (5 bases). The CDR3 spans 16 residues. The V gene's germline CDR1 is SNHLY and CDR2 FYNNEI. V lost 0 bases, J lost 0 bases, and 9 bases lay in between. In nucleotides, the CDR3 is TGTGCCAGCAGTGAAGCGAGACAGCCCTCTGGAAACACCATATATTTT. As protein: CASSEARQPSGNTIYF.

This chain uses TRBV11-2 with TRBJ1-6; 7 nucleotides agree with TRBD1. The germline V gene encodes CDR1 SGHAT and CDR2 FQNNGV. This CDR3 region has 14 residues. The V and J ends lost 5 bases and 6 bases, in that order; junction bases with no gene match: 4. The CDR3 sequence is CASSLRDSNSPLHF. The CDR3 DNA reads as TGTGCCAGCAGCCTCCGGGACAGTAATTCACCCCTCCACTTT.

V usage is TRBV7-3 and J usage is TRBJ1-6, with 7 bases aligning to TRBD1. Trimming at V came to 3 bases and at J to 7 bases, leaving 12 bases not matched to a gene. The CDR3 has 17 amino acids. CDR1 is SGHTA and CDR2 is FQGTGA in the germline V gene. CDR3 DNA: TGTGCCAGCAGCTTGGGGGGGCCGGGACAGCGGAATTCACCCCTCCACTTT. Translating gives CASSLGGPGQRNSPLHF. Variable domain in full (rest from reference TRBV7-3 and TRBJ1-6): GAGVSQTPSNKVTEKGKYVELRCDPISGHTALYWYRQSLGQGPEFLIYFQGTGAADDSGLPNDRFFAVRPEGSVSTLKIQRTERGDSAVYLCASSLGGPGQRNSPLHFGNGTRLTVT.

This rearrangement joins TRBV18 to TRBJ2-2; D might be TRBD1 (5 bases). Germline-derived CDR1 and CDR2 are KGHSH and LQKENI. V was trimmed by 6 bases and J by 2 bases, leaving 10 bases between them. This CDR3 comprises 14 residues. CDR3 sequence: CASSPDSNTGELFF. CDR3 nucleotides: TGTGCCAGCTCCCCTGACAGCAACACCGGGGAGCTGTTTTTT. The whole variable domain, remainder taken from reference TRBV18 and TRBJ2-2, is NAGVMQNPRHLVRRRGQEARLRCSPMKGHSHVYWYRQLPEEGLKFMVYLQKENIIDESGMPKERFSAEFPKEGPSILRIQQVVRGDSAAYFCASSPDSNTGELFFGEGSRLTVL.

This CDR3 is CASREGLGRTDTQYF. DNA for the CDR3: TGTGCCAGCAGGGAAGGACTGGGTAGGACAGATACGCAGTATTTT. V is TRBV7-2 and J is TRBJ2-3, with D possibly matching TRBD2 (5 bases). Germline V gene lookup returns CDR1 SGHTA and CDR2 FQGNSA. The V gene lost 6 bases and the J gene lost 3 bases, with 16 bases spanning the gap. This CDR3 contains 15 residues.

V gene TRBV5-4 combines with J gene TRBJ2-6; 8 bases match TRBD2. The CDR3 runs to 16 residues. Germline CDR1 is SGHNT and CDR2 is YYREEE (reference sequence). Germline trimming cut 4 bases from V and 3 bases from J; bases unmatched to any gene: 6. The CDR3 nucleotides read TGTGCCAGCAGCACACGGGGGGGGCTTGGGGCCAACGTCCTGACTTTC. Translation gives CASSTRGGLGANVLTF. The complete variable domain, with remaining parts taken from reference TRBV5-4 and TRBJ2-6, reads ETGVTQSPTHLIKTRGQQVTLRCSSQSGHNTVSWYQQALGQGPQFIFQYYREEENGRGNFPPRFSGLQFPNYSSELNVNALELDDSALYLCASSTRGGLGANVLTFGAGSRLTVL.

The rearrangement uses TRBV5-1 and TRBJ1-2, with a possible D match to TRBD1 (6 bases). Trimming removed 3 bases at V and 2 bases at J, with 20 bases between. Looked up from germline, CDR1 is SGHRS and CDR2 is YFSETQ. CDR3 size: 17 residues. The CDR3 region has the DNA TGCGCCAGCAGCTCGACAGAGGGGGACGGATACAACTATGGCTACACCTTC. Its translation is CASSSTEGDGYNYGYTF.